One and the same sample provided the 14 T cell receptor beta chains below, sequenced in a study of blood T cell repertoires in COVID-19. Clones were read by immunoSEQ multiplex PCR, and TCRdb kept only the in-frame ones, dropping some. The table lists about 200,000 clones, roughly four fifths of them singletons. The sample was PBMCs or T cells enriched from blood (not recorded which). These receptors were obtained from a woman in her fifties or sixties who had been exposed to COVID-19.

This clone was seen more than once but under ten times. V is TRBV5-1 and J is TRBJ2-7; 7 bases align to TRBD1. The CDR3 loop spans 16 amino acids. V gave up 2 bases and J gave up 2 bases; unmatched junction bases: 10. Germline loops: CDR1 SGHRS, CDR2 YFSETQ. The CDR3 loop reads CASSLRQGGDPYEQYF. DNA of the CDR3: TGCGCCAGCAGCTTACGACAGGGTGGAGACCCCTACGAGCAGTACTTC.

The chain links TRBV24-1 to TRBJ2-1; the match to TRBD2 covers 9 bases. V dropped 5 bases and J dropped 4; count of bases not matched to a gene: 5. CDR1 KGHDR and CDR2 SFDVKD come from the germline V gene. There are 15 residues in the CDR3. The CDR3 region is CATSASGGLYNEQFF. CDR3 coding DNA: TGTGCCACCAGTGCGAGCGGGGGGTTATACAATGAGCAGTTCTTC.

The chain recombines TRBV28 with TRBJ1-5; 9 nucleotides agree with TRBD1. This CDR3 is built from 14 residues. Looked up from germline, CDR1 is MDHEN and CDR2 is SYDVKM. J was trimmed by 9 bases and V by 5 bases; bases with no gene match: 8. In DNA, the CDR3 is TGTGCCAGCAGTATGGGACAGGGTGATCGGCCCCAGCATTTT. This translates into CASSMGQGDRPQHF. Using reference TRBV28 and TRBJ1-5 for the parts outside the CDR3, the full variable domain is DVKVTQSSRYLVKRTGEKVFLECVQDMDHENMFWYRQDPGLGLRLIYFSYDVKMKEKGDIPEGYSVSREKKERFSLILESASTNQTSMYLCASSMGQGDRPQHFGDGTRLSIL.

V is TRBV4-3 and J is TRBJ1-3; weak D call: TRBD1 (5 bases). This CDR3 has 12 residues. Germline assignment: CDR1 LGHNA and CDR2 YSLEER. Between the trimmed V and J ends, which lost 4 bases and 8 bases, there was a span of 9 bases. CDR3 loop: CASSPGWDTIYF. CDR3 DNA: TGCGCCAGCAGCCCAGGGTGGGACACCATATATTTT.

The V and J genes are TRBV7-2 and TRBJ1-3; the D is unclear. This CDR3 is 14 amino acids long. From germline, CDR1 is SGHTA and CDR2 FQGNSA. Trimming cost V 2 bases and J 0 bases, with 5 bases left between them. The CDR3 region has the DNA TGTGCCAGCAGCTTATCCATCTCTGGAAACACCATATATTTT. Translating it yields CASSLSISGNTIYF.

The CDR3 bases are TGTGCCAGCTCACCCGGACTGAGAAACACCATATATTTT. Translation: CASSPGLRNTIYF. V and J are TRBV18 and TRBJ1-3, with D unclear. This CDR3 region has 13 residues. The germline gives CDR1 KGHSH, CDR2 LQKENI. Trimming left V 3 bases short and J 5 bases short, with 8 bases between. Based on the CDR3 plus reference TRBV18 and TRBJ1-3, the full variable domain is NAGVMQNPRHLVRRRGQEARLRCSPMKGHSHVYWYRQLPEEGLKFMVYLQKENIIDESGMPKERFSAEFPKEGPSILRIQQVVRGDSAAYFCASSPGLRNTIYFGEGSWLTVV.

The chain employs TRBV9 and TRBJ1-1; a possible D gene is TRBD1 (6 bases). This CDR3 has 13 residues. CDR1 and CDR2 from the germline V gene are SGDLS and YYNGEE. Trimming took 4 bases from V and 6 from J, leaving 13 bases between them. CDR3 in amino acids: CASSPPGGPEAFF. DNA of the CDR3: TGTGCCAGCAGCCCTCCCGGGGGGCCTGAAGCTTTCTTT.

J is TRBJ2-3 and V is TRBV7-6; TRBD2 matches 10 bases. Germline CDR1 SGHVS, CDR2 FNYEAQ. The CDR3 has 16 amino acids. With V trimmed by 5 bases and J by 4 bases, 9 bases remained unmatched. Here the CDR3 DNA reads TGTGCCAGCAGCCTAAGCGGGGGGGCTTGGGCAGATACGCAGTATTTT. Amino acid sequence: CASSLSGGAWADTQYF.

This chain uses TRBV10-3 with TRBJ2-3, with TRBD2 matching 7 bases. The V gene's germline CDR1 is ENHRY and CDR2 SYGVKD. The CDR3 has 13 amino acids. The trim removed 4 bases at V and 5 bases at J, leaving 3 bases unmatched. CDR3: CAISGGGGDTQYF. CDR3 in DNA: TGTGCCATCAGTGGGGGGGGAGGAGATACGCAGTATTTT.

CDR3 loop: CAITMTGVNTEAFF. In DNA, the CDR3 is TGTGCCATAACGATGACAGGGGTGAACACTGAAGCTTTCTTT. This chain joins TRBV10-3 and TRBJ1-1; 8 nucleotides line up with TRBD1. Germline CDR1 ENHRY, CDR2 SYGVKD. The V and J ends lost 9 bases and 0 bases, in that order; junction bases with no gene match: 6. The CDR3 covers 14 residues.

This chain uses TRBV9 with TRBJ1-4; 8 nucleotides agree with TRBD1. CDR1 is SGDLS, CDR2 YYNGEE, per germline. The CDR3 spans 14 residues. Unmatched junction bases numbered 5, after V lost 3 bases and J lost 7 bases. CDR3 amino acids: CASSGGQVGEKLFF. The CDR3 DNA reads TGTGCCAGCAGCGGGGGACAGGTCGGTGAAAAACTGTTTTTT.

The J gene is TRBJ2-5, the V gene TRBV3-1 (or the pseudogene TRBV3-2), with 15 bases that match TRBD2. Per the germline V gene, CDR1 is LGHDT and CDR2 is YNNKEL (reference sequence). The CDR3 loop spans 16 amino acids. V was clipped by 4 bases and J by 9 bases; unmatched bases: 9. CDR3 sequence: CASSPRTSGGVGAQYF. The CDR3 DNA reads TGTGCCAGCAGCCCGCGGACTAGCGGGGGGGTGGGGGCCCAGTACTTC.

This clone was observed a few times. The chain uses TRBV25-1 and TRBJ1-6; 7 bases map to TRBD1. This CDR3 comprises 15 residues. Trimming removed 6 bases from V and 6 bases from J; junction bases left unmatched: 8. CDR1 and CDR2 from the germline V gene are MGHDK and SYGVNS. The CDR3 DNA sequence: TGTGCCAGCAGACCCTCGACAGGGAGTAATTCACCCCTCCACTTT. Its translation: CASRPSTGSNSPLHF.

This sequence joins TRBV5-5 and TRBJ2-1, with TRBD1 as a possible D gene (6 bases). The V gene's germline CDR1 is SGHKS and CDR2 YYEKEE (reference sequence). The CDR3 extends over 13 amino acids. V gave up 2 bases and J gave up 9 bases, with 12 bases separating them. The CDR3 nucleotides are TGTGCCAGCAGCTTTGGACAGACGGGTGAGCAGTTCTTC. Translation: CASSFGQTGEQFF.